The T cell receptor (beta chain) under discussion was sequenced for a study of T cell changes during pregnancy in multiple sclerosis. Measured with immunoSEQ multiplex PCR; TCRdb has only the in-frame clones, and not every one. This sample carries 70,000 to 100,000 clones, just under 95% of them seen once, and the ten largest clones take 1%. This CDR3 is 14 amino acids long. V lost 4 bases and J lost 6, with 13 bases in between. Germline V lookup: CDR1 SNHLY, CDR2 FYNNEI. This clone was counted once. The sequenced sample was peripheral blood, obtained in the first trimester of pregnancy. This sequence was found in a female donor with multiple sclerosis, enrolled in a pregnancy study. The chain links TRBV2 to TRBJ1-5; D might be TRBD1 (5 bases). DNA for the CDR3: TGTGCCAGCAGTGTATTAGGGGTCGGTCAGCCCCAGCATTTT. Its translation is CASSVLGVGQPQHF.